This record covers a single T cell receptor beta chain. As yet, its antigen is unknown. 60 Vbeta and 13 Jbeta primers were used in PCR. Clones were read by immunoSEQ multiplex PCR, and TCRdb kept only the in-frame ones, dropping some. The sample records tens of thousands of clones, 77% being singletons. This entry comes from a study of cytomegalovirus exposure and HLA in healthy donors. General observations from the study: No immune exposure information besides CMV serostatus was available. In a later analysis, V- and J-gene trimming of beta chains associated with a DCLRE1C missense variant, replicated independently.

V was clipped by 4 bases and J by 4 bases; unmatched bases: 10. From germline, CDR1 is GTSNPN and CDR2 SVGIG (reference sequence). The length of the CDR3 is 15 residues. Sequencing was performed on PBMCs. V is TRBV30 and J is TRBJ2-1; TRBD1 matches at 7 bases. The TCR sequence derives from a male donor in good health and CMV-seropositive. For the CDR3, the DNA is TGTGCCTGGAATCCGGGACAGACTATTTACAATGAGCAGTTCTTC. Translated, it gives CAWNPGQTIYNEQFF.